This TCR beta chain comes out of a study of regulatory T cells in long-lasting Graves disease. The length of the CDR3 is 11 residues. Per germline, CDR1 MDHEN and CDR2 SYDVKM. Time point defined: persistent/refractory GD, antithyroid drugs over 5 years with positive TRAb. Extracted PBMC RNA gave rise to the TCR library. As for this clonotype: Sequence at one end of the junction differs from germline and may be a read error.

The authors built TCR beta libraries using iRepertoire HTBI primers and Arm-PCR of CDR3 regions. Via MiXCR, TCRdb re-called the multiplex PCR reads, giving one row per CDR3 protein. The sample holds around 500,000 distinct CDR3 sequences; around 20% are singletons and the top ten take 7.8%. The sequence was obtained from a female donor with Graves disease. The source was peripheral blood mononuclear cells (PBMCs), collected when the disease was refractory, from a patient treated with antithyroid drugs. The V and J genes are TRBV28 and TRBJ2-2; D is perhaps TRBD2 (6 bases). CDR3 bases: TGTGCCAGCAGTTTTACCGGGGGGCTGTTTTTT. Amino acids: CASSFTGGLFF.